Presented here are 8 T cell receptor beta chains from one specimen sequenced in a study of T cells in Graves' hyperthyroidism and ophthalmopathy. Amplified regions were TCR beta CDR3 sequences from RNA transcripts. In the first-round RT-PCR of the TCR CDR3, the HTBI primer set was used. TCRdb re-called the multiplex PCR reads through MiXCR, storing one row per CDR3 protein. The sample holds some 600,000 distinct CDR3 sequences, approximately 15% seen once. The sequencing sample was made of blood. The receptor source for this set is a woman aged 25 to 39 with Graves' hyperthyroidism that later progressed to Graves' ophthalmopathy.

This clonotype has ten or more counts. V gene TRBV5-6 combines with J gene TRBJ2-3; no reliable D call. The CDR3 sequence is 15 residues long. Germline CDR1 and CDR2: SGHDT and YYEEEE. Trimming shortened V by 1 base and J by 4 bases, and 13 bases separated the two germline ends. Here the CDR3 DNA reads TGTGCCAGCAGCTTGAACCCCCAAGGCGCAGATACGCAGTATTTT. Translating gives CASSLNPQGADTQYF.

This clonotype was found many times. The chain has TRBV29-1 and TRBJ2-5, with 7 bases fitting TRBD2. In germline, CDR1 is SQVTM, CDR2 ANQGSEA. The CDR3 covers 11 residues. CDR3 nucleotide sequence: TGCAGTGGGGGGGTGGGAGAGACCCAGTACTTC. Residues: CSGGVGETQYF.

Many counts were recorded for this clonotype. The genes are TRBV6-1 and TRBJ2-1, with 13 bases lining up with TRBD2. Germline loops: CDR1 MNHNS, CDR2 SASEGT. The ends lost 6 bases at V and 7 bases at J; junction bases unmatched: 6. This CDR3 is built from 15 residues. The CDR3 DNA reads as TGTGCCAGCAGCAGGACTAGCGGGAGTGAGAATGAGCAGTTCTTC. It is translated as CASSRTSGSENEQFF.

With regard to this clonotype: This may be a read error: a much more frequent sequence differs by one nucleotide. The chain combines TRBV19 with TRBJ1-2; no reliable D call. V was cut by 8 bases and J by 3 bases, with 19 bases left in between. CDR1 and CDR2 (germline): LNHDA, SQIVND (reference sequence). The CDR3 covers 15 residues. The CDR3 DNA follows: TGTGCCAGTCGGGTCAGTTGGAGTGGTGACTATGGCTACACCTTC. Its translation is CASRVSWSGDYGYTF. The full variable domain, its missing parts supplied by reference TRBV19 and TRBJ1-2, is DGGITQSPKYLFRKEGQNVTLSCEQNLNHDAMYWYRQDPGQGLRLIYYSQIVNDFQKGDIAEGYSVSREKKESFPLTVTSAQKNPTAFYLCASRVSWSGDYGYTFGSGTRLTVV.

In DNA form, the CDR3 reads TGTGCCAGCAGCGCGGGATGGACAGGGGTGGGAATGCCCTACGAGCAGTTCTTC. It encodes CASSAGWTGVGMPYEQFF. The chain uses TRBV7-2 and TRBJ2-7, with 9 positions matching TRBD1. Judging by the DNA end, TRBJ2-1 fits better; the J call may be wrong. The CDR3 is 18 amino acids. Looked up from germline, CDR1 is SGHTA and CDR2 is FQGNSA.

Notes on this clonotype: Without the conserved terminal phenylalanine or tryptophan, this CDR3 likely stems from a read error. This chain uses TRBV5-1 with TRBJ2-7; 10 bases align to TRBD1. Germline-derived CDR1 and CDR2 are SGHRS and YFSETQ. The trim removed 5 bases at V and 4 bases at J, leaving 12 bases unmatched. The CDR3 runs to 16 residues. The CDR3 nucleotides are TGCGCCAGCAGATCAGCGCCGGGGACAGGGGTATACGAGCAGTACCTC. Its protein product is CASRSAPGTGVYEQYL.

This clonotype was observed many times. The rearrangement uses TRBV27 and TRBJ2-3, with D tentatively TRBD1 or TRBD2 (6 bases each). The V gene lost 5 bases and the J gene lost 0 bases, with 15 bases spanning the gap. CDR1 and CDR2 (germline): MNHEY, SMNVEV (reference sequence). The CDR3 is 16 residues long. CDR3 bases: TGTGCCAGCAGTCTGAAGGGGGGACCAAGCACAGATACGCAGTATTTT. Protein sequence: CASSLKGGPSTDTQYF.

This clonotype was observed at least ten times. J is TRBJ2-2 and V is TRBV7-9; no clear D. The CDR3 spans 16 residues. Germline V gene data show CDR1 as SEHNR and CDR2 as FQNEAQ (reference sequence). V lost 5 bases to trimming and J lost 0 bases, with 13 bases between them. DNA of the CDR3: TGTGCCAGCAGCCCTAAGGAAGTCCCGAACACCGGGGAGCTGTTTTTT. This codes for CASSPKEVPNTGELFF.